The 4 T cell receptor beta chains below come from one sample, sequenced in a study of Graves' ophthalmopathy and Graves' hyperthyroidism. For repertoire sequencing, the TCR beta CDR3 regions were amplified from RNA transcripts. First-round RT-PCR used HTBI primers; second-round multiplex PCR followed. MiXCR, applied by TCRdb to the multiplex PCR reads, yields one record per CDR3 protein. The sample includes about 620,000 distinct CDR3 sequences, approximately 21% of them seen just once. The sequenced sample was peripheral blood. All receptors derive from a woman in her late teens or twenties with stable Graves' hyperthyroidism. Some clones in this sample may be carry-over from other donors' samples.

The sample holds a few counts of this clonotype. The V and J genes are TRBV24-1 and TRBJ2-2, with 8 bases that match TRBD2. The junction had 15 bases not matched to a gene; V was cut back by 4 bases and J by 6 bases. The CDR3 is 18 amino acids. CDR1 and CDR2 from the germline V gene are KGHDR and SFDVKD. CDR3 nucleotides: TGTGCCACCAGTGACGCCCCGGGGGGGTCCGGAAACGCCGGGGAGCTGTTTTTT. Translating it yields CATSDAPGGSGNAGELFF.

V usage is TRBV6-2 or TRBV6-3 and J usage is TRBJ1-1, with D perhaps TRBD1 (5 bases). Deletions cut 6 bases from V and 1 base from J, with 9 bases between. The CDR3 totals 13 residues. Germline CDR1 and CDR2: MNHEY and SVGEGT. The CDR3 reads CASRADRNTEAFF. The CDR3 DNA follows: TGTGCCAGCAGGGCCGACAGGAACACTGAAGCTTTCTTT.

This clonotype was counted many times. V gene TRBV11-1 combines with J gene TRBJ1-1; 7 bases fit TRBD1. Germline CDR1 and CDR2: SGHAT and FQDESV (reference sequence). The CDR3 has 14 residues. V lost 4 bases, J lost 1 base, and 3 bases stayed unmatched. Written as DNA, the CDR3 is TGTGCCAGCAGCTACACAGGGGCGAACACTGAAGCTTTCTTT. It encodes CASSYTGANTEAFF.

This clonotype was recorded a few times. The chain is built from TRBV28 and TRBJ1-1, with 7 bases fitting TRBD1. Trimming took 10 bases from V and 0 from J; bases not matched to a gene: 11. This CDR3 contains 15 residues. Germline V lookup: CDR1 MDHEN, CDR2 SYDVKM. CDR3 in amino acids: CATTRTDRMNTEAFF. CDR3 sequence (DNA): TGTGCCACCACCCGGACGGACAGGATGAACACTGAAGCTTTCTTT.